Presented here are 16 T cell receptor beta chains from one specimen sequenced in a study of cytomegalovirus exposure and HLA in healthy donors. Only in-frame clones appear in the TCRdb table, and some are missing; sequencing was by immunoSEQ multiplex PCR. This table has 71,000 or so clones, around 93% appearing once. The sample taken for sequencing was PBMCs. The receptors originated from a woman aged 18-30 years in good health and CMV-seronegative.

This clone occurred a few times. The chain carries TRBV6-4 and TRBJ2-2; D gene unclear. Germline V lookup: CDR1 MRHNA, CDR2 SNTAGT. The CDR3 length is 14 residues. V lost 0 bases, J lost 4 bases, and 6 bases lay in between. The CDR3 protein is CASSDSTGTGELFF. CDR3 sequence (DNA): TGTGCCAGCAGTGACTCGACTGGCACCGGGGAGCTGTTTTTT.

This chain connects TRBV19 to TRBJ1-5; 8 bases agree with TRBD1. With V trimmed by 10 bases and J by 1 base, 9 bases remained unmatched. The germline V gene encodes CDR1 LNHDA and CDR2 SQIVND (reference sequence). The CDR3 is made up of 15 amino acids. The CDR3, as DNA: TGTGCCACCACCCCTGGACAGGGAAGCAATCAGCCCCAGCATTTT. It yields the protein CATTPGQGSNQPQHF.

The V gene is TRBV15, the J gene TRBJ2-1; tentatively, D is TRBD2 (6 bases). Germline loops: CDR1 LNHNV, CDR2 YYDKDF (reference sequence). Trimming pared 5 bases from V and 0 bases from J, leaving 14 bases between. The CDR3 is 16 residues long. The CDR3 region is CATSDGTSDSYNEQFF. The CDR3 region has the DNA TGTGCCACCAGCGATGGGACTTCCGACTCCTACAATGAGCAGTTCTTC.

This chain joins TRBV7-3 and TRBJ1-2; 9 nucleotides line up with TRBD1. Trimming at V came to 5 bases and at J to 4 bases, leaving 2 bases not matched to a gene. This CDR3 has 13 amino acids. Per germline, CDR1 SGHTA and CDR2 FQGTGA. The CDR3 DNA follows: TGTGCCAGCAGCCCGGGACAGGGCTATGGCTACACCTTC. It yields the protein CASSPGQGYGYTF.

The chain recombines TRBV10-2 with TRBJ2-7; possibly TRBD2 for D (6 bases). The V gene's germline CDR1 is WSHSY and CDR2 SAAADI. The V and J ends lost 4 bases and 6 bases respectively, with 13 bases between them. This CDR3 spans 13 amino acids. This chain's CDR3 is CASSGLLGGEQYF. The CDR3 DNA follows: TGCGCCAGCAGTGGTTTATTGGGGGGCGAGCAGTACTTC.

This sequence joins TRBV19 and TRBJ2-5; D might be TRBD2 (6 bases). Trimming removed 6 bases at V and 5 bases at J, with 16 bases between. This CDR3 has 14 amino acids. The germline CDR1 and CDR2 sequences are LNHDA and SQIVND (reference sequence). This CDR3 reads CASSPEGSGETQYF. As DNA, the CDR3 is TGTGCCAGTAGCCCGGAGGGGTCTGGGGAGACCCAGTACTTC.

The chain combines TRBV7-3 with TRBJ2-7; 7 positions agree with TRBD2. Germline loops: CDR1 SGHTA, CDR2 FQGTGA. V shed 3 bases and J 2 bases; nucleotides not matched to a gene: 7. The CDR3 runs 15 residues. CDR3 region: CASSLGSSGTYEQYF. The CDR3, as DNA: TGTGCCAGCAGCTTGGGGTCTAGCGGTACCTACGAGCAGTACTTC.

J is TRBJ1-3 and V is TRBV27; TRBD1 aligns across 7 bases. Germline V lookup: CDR1 MNHEY, CDR2 SMNVEV (reference sequence). CDR3 length equals 15 residues. J was trimmed by 4 bases and V by 5 bases; bases with no gene match: 8. CDR3 DNA sequence: TGTGCCAGCAGTCTACAGGGGTCTGTCGGAAACACCATATATTTT. Amino acid sequence: CASSLQGSVGNTIYF.

The rearrangement links TRBV5-6 to TRBJ2-5; 9 bases agree with TRBD2. The V gene end was trimmed by 5 bases and the J gene end by 1 base; junction bases not matched to a gene: 3. This CDR3 is built from 14 residues. CDR1 is SGHDT, CDR2 YYEEEE, per germline. The CDR3 region is CASRGLAVQETQYF. DNA of the CDR3: TGTGCCAGCAGGGGACTAGCAGTCCAAGAGACCCAGTACTTC.

This clone was counted between two and nine times. The chain recombines TRBV5-6 with TRBJ2-2; TRBD1 aligns across 10 bases. Germline CDR1 and CDR2: SGHDT and YYEEEE. Trimming at V came to 4 bases and at J to 5 bases, leaving 2 bases not matched to a gene. The CDR3 loop spans 14 amino acids. This CDR3 reads CASSADRGTGELFF. The CDR3 DNA sequence: TGTGCCAGCAGCGCGGACAGGGGGACCGGGGAGCTGTTTTTT.

This sequence joins TRBV10-1 and TRBJ2-1; 10 bases line up with TRBD1. CDR3 length: 15 residues. Germline trimming cut 5 bases from V and 6 bases from J; bases unmatched to any gene: 7. Germline CDR1 reads WNHNN; CDR2 reads SYGVQD (reference sequence). As DNA, the CDR3 is TGCGCCAGCAGTACCGGAGGACAGGGGGTCAATGAGCAGTTCTTC. This encodes CASSTGGQGVNEQFF.

CDR3 in amino acids: CASSLGLAVGTDTQYF. As DNA, the CDR3 is TGCGCCAGCAGCCTGGGACTAGCGGTGGGCACAGATACGCAGTATTTT. This chain joins TRBV5-1 and TRBJ2-3, with 11 bases lining up with TRBD2. V shed 4 bases, J shed 1 base, and the junction held 5 bases outside the gene matches. Germline V gene sequence: CDR1 SGHRS, CDR2 YFSETQ. This CDR3 is 16 amino acids long.

The chain carries TRBV15 and TRBJ1-1; a weak D match, TRBD1 (5 bases). Germline CDR1 reads LNHNV; CDR2 reads YYDKDF (reference sequence). V was shortened by 3 bases and J by 7 bases, with 12 bases between the two germline ends. This CDR3 is built from 13 residues. In nucleotides, the CDR3 is TGTGCCACCAGCAGTGGCAGGGCCGGTGAAGCTTTCTTT. Protein sequence: CATSSGRAGEAFF.

This chain connects TRBV19 to TRBJ2-3; 9 bases are shared with TRBD2. V was clipped by 3 bases and J by 0 bases; unmatched bases: 4. Germline V gene lookup returns CDR1 LNHDA and CDR2 SQIVND (reference sequence). CDR3 length equals 16 residues. The chain's CDR3 is CASSIWTSASTDTQYF. In nucleotides, the CDR3 is TGTGCCAGTAGTATCTGGACTAGCGCGAGCACAGATACGCAGTATTTT.

This clone was observed once. Other nucleotide sequences from this sample produce the same CDR3. The chain uses TRBV10-3 and TRBJ1-2; 11 nucleotides agree with TRBD1. J gave up 3 bases and V 4 bases, and 1 base lay outside the gene matches. This CDR3 contains 14 residues. Germline assignment: CDR1 ENHRY and CDR2 SYGVKD. CDR3 sequence: CAISGDRGDYGYTF. The CDR3 region has the DNA TGTGCCATCAGTGGGGACAGGGGGGACTATGGCTACACCTTC.

The chain couples TRBV2 to TRBJ1-5; perhaps TRBD1 as D (5 bases). The length of the CDR3 is 16 residues. The germline gives CDR1 SNHLY, CDR2 FYNNEI. The ends were cut back, 6 bases at V and 0 bases at J, with 15 bases in the middle. CDR3 nucleotides: TGTGCCAGCAGGATTTCGGGGGGATATAGCAATCAGCCCCAGCATTTT. Amino acid sequence: CASRISGGYSNQPQHF.